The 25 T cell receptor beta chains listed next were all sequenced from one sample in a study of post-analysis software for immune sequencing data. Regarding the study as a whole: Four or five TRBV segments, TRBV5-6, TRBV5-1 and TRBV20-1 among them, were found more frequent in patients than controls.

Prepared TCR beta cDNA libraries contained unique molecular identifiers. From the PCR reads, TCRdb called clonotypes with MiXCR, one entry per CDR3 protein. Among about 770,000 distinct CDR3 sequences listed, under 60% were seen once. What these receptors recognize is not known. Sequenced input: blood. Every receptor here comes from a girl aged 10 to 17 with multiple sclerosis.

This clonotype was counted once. CDR3 coding DNA: TGTGCCATCGCACAGGGCGGGAGGGAATTCTACAATGAGCAGTTCTTC. Protein sequence: CAIAQGGREFYNEQFF. V usage is TRBV10-3 and J usage is TRBJ2-1; 9 bases are a match to TRBD2. Germline V lookup: CDR1 ENHRY, CDR2 SYGVKD. Trimming cost V 8 bases and J 3 bases; bases outside gene matches: 11. The CDR3 is 16 amino acids.

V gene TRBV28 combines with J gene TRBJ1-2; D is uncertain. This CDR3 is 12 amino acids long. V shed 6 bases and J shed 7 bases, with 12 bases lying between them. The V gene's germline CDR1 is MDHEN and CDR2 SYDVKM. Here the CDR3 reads CASSSSRRGYTF. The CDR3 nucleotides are TGTGCCAGCAGCTCTTCTCGTCGTGGCTACACCTTC.

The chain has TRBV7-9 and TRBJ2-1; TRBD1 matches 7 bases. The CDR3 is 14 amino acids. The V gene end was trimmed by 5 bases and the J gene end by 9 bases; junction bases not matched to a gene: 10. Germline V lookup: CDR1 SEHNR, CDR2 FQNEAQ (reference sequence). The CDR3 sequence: CASSQVGGNSEQFF. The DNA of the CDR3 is TGTGCCAGCAGCCAGGTAGGGGGCAACAGTGAGCAGTTCTTC.

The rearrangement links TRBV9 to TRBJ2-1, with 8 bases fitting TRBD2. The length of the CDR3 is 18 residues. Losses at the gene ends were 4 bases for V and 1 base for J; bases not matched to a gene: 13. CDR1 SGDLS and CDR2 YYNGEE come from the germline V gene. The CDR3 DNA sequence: TGTGCCAGCAGCCCCCGGGGTGAGCGGGAGAGTTCCTACAATGAGCAGTTCTTC. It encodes CASSPRGERESSYNEQFF.

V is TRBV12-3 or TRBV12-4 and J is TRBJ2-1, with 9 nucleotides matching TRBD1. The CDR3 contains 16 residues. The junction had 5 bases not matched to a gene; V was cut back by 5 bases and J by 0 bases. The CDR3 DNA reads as TGTGCCAGCAGTCTAACAGGGGGCTACTCCTACAATGAGCAGTTCTTC. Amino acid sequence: CASSLTGGYSYNEQFF.

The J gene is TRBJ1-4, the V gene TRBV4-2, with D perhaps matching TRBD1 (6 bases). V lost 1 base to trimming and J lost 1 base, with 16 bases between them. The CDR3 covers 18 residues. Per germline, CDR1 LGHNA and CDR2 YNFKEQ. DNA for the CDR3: TGTGCCAGCAGCCAAGGTCTTCTCGGGGGCCGAACTAATGAAAAACTGTTTTTT. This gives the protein CASSQGLLGGRTNEKLFF.

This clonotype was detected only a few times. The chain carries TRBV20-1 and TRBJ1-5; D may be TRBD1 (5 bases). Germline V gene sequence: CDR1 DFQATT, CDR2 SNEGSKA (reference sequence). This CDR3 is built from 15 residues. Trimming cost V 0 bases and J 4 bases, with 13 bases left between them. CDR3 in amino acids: CSARDLGRYNQPQHF. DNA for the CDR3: TGCAGTGCTAGAGATCTGGGACGCTATAATCAGCCCCAGCATTTT.

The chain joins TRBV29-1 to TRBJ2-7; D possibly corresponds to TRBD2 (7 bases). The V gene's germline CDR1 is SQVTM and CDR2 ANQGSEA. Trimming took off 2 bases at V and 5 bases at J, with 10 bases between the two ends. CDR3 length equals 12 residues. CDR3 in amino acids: CSVEWGGHEQYF. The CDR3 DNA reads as TGCAGCGTTGAATGGGGGGGCCACGAGCAGTACTTC.

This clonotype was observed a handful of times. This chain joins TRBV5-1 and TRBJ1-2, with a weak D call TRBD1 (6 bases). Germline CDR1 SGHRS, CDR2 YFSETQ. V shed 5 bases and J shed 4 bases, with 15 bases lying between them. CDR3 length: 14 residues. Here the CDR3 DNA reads TGCGCCAGCAGTAGCTCAAAAGGGGGCTATGGCTACACCTTC. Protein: CASSSSKGGYGYTF.

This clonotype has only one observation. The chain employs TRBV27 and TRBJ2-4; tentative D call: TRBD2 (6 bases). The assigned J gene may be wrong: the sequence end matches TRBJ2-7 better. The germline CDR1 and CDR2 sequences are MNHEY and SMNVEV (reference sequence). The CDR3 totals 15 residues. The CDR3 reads CASTTRRGGHYEQYF. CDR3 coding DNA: TGTGCCAGCACCACCCGTCGTGGAGGGCACTACGAGCAGTACTTC.

The CDR3 nucleotides read TGCAGCGTTGAACAGGATACGCAGTATTTT. It is translated as CSVEQDTQYF. The V and J genes are TRBV29-1 and TRBJ2-3, with D uncertain. The germline V gene encodes CDR1 SQVTM and CDR2 ANQGSEA. This CDR3 has 10 amino acids. V lost 2 bases and J lost 6, with 3 bases in between.

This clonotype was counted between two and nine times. The CDR3 sequence: CASSLRGGLSTDTQYF. CDR3 bases: TGTGCCAGCAGCTTACGCGGGGGCTTGAGCACAGATACGCAGTATTTT. The gene calls are TRBV11-2 and TRBJ2-3; a weak D match, TRBD2 (7 bases). There are 16 residues in the CDR3. V was cut by 2 bases and J by 0 bases, with 12 bases left in between. In germline, CDR1 is SGHAT, CDR2 FQNNGV. Looking up the rest from reference TRBV11-2 and TRBJ2-3 gives the full variable domain: EAGVAQSPRYKIIEKRQSVAFWCNPISGHATLYWYQQILGQGPKLLIQFQNNGVVDDSQLPKDRFSAERLKGVDSTLKIQPAKLEDSAVYLCASSLRGGLSTDTQYFGPGTRLTVL.

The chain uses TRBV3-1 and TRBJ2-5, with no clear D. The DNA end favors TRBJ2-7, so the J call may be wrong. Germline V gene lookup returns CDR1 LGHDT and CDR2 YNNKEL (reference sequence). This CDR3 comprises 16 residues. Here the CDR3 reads CASSQVPVGTTYEQYF. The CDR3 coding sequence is TGTGCCAGCAGCCAAGTTCCGGTCGGTACCACCTACGAGCAGTACTTC.

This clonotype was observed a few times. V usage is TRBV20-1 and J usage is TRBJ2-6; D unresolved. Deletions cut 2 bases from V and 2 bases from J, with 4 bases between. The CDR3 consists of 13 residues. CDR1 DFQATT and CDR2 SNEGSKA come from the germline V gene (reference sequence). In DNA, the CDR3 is TGCAGTGCTAGATTACCTGGGGCCAACGTCCTGACTTTC. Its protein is CSARLPGANVLTF.

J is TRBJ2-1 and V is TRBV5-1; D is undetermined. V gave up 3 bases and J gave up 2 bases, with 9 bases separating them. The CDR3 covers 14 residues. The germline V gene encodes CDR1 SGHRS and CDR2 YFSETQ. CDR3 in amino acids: CASSWEGTYNEQFF. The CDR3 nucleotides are TGCGCCAGCAGCTGGGAAGGGACCTACAATGAGCAGTTCTTC.

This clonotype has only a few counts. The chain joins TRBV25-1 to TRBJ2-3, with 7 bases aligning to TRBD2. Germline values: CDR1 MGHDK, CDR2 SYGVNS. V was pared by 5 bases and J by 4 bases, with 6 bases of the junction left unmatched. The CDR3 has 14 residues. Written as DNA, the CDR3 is TGTGCCAGCAGTCGGGCGGGAGCGGCAGATACGCAGTATTTT. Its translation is CASSRAGAADTQYF.

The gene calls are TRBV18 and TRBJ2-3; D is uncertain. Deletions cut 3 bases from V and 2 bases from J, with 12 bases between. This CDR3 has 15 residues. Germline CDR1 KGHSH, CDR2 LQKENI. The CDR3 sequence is CASSPVGGLTDTQYF. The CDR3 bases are TGTGCCAGCTCACCGGTGGGCGGCCTCACAGATACGCAGTATTTT.

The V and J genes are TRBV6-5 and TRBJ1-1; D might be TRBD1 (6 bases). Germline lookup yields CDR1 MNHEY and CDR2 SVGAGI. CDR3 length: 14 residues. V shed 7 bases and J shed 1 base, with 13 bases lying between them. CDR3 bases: TGTGCCAGCACCATACAGGGAGGGAACACTGAAGCTTTCTTT. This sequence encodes CASTIQGGNTEAFF.

The CDR3 DNA reads TGTGCCAGCAGCCAAGATCGCGGGGGACTCGAGGGGTCAGAGACCCAGTACTTC. Translated, it gives CASSQDRGGLEGSETQYF. This rearrangement joins TRBV3-1 to TRBJ2-5; TRBD2 agrees at 7 bases. V shed 0 bases, J shed 4 bases, and the junction held 14 bases outside the gene matches. CDR3 length equals 18 residues. Germline-derived CDR1 and CDR2 are LGHDT and YNNKEL (reference sequence).

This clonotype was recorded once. CDR3 residues: CSPRDLPSYNEQFF. The CDR3 coding sequence is TGCAGTCCCAGGGATCTGCCCTCCTACAATGAGCAGTTCTTC. The chain carries TRBV20-1 and TRBJ2-1; D may be TRBD1 (5 bases). This CDR3 is 14 amino acids long. Trimming shortened V by 8 bases and J by 0 bases, and 14 bases separated the two germline ends. CDR1 and CDR2 (germline): DFQATT, SNEGSKA (reference sequence).

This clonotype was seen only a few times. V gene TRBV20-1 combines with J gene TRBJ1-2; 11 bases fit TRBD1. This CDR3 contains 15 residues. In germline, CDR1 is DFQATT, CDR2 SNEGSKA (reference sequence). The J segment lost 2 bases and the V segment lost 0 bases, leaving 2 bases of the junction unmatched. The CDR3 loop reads CSARDRDRGNYGYTF. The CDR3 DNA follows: TGCAGTGCTAGAGATCGGGACAGGGGGAACTATGGCTACACCTTC.

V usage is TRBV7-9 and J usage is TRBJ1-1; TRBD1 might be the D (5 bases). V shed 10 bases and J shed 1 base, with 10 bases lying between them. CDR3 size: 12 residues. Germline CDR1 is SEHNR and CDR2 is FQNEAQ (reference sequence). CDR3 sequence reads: CATGAGNTEAFF. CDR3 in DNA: TGTGCCACCGGGGCAGGGAACACTGAAGCTTTCTTT.

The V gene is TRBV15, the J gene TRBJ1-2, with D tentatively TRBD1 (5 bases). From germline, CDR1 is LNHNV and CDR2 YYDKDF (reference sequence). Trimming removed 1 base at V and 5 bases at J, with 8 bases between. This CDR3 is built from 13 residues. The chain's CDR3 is CATSRGRGYGYTF. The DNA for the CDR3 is TGTGCCACCAGCAGAGGTCGGGGGTATGGCTACACCTTC.

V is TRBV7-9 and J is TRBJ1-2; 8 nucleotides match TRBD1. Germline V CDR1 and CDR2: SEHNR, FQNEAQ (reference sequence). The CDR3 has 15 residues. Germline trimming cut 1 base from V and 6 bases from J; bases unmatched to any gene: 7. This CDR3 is CASSLEASGGHGYTF. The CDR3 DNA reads TGTGCCAGCAGCTTAGAAGCTTCAGGGGGCCATGGCTACACCTTC.

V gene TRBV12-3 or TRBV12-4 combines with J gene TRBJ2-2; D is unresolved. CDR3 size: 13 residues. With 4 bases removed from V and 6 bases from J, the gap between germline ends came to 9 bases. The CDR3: CASSWGSAGELFF. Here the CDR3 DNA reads TGTGCCAGCAGTTGGGGAAGCGCCGGGGAGCTGTTTTTT.